The rows below give T cell receptor beta chains drawn from one sample of a study of lung T cells in sarcoidosis with Löfgren's syndrome. Each CDR3 protein gets one entry after TCRdb re-called the reads with MiXCR. The sample has some 19,000 distinct CDR3 sequences; under 25% are singletons. Source material: CD4+ T cells from bronchoalveolar lavage. The receptors stem from a human donor with sarcoidosis (Löfgren's syndrome or another form), or a control subject (not recorded which). The CDR3 runs from the conserved cysteine through the conserved F or W. D genes are given only for firm matches. Size is omitted from some rows. Given values are once, few, many or a class for expanded clones.

TRBV20-1	TRBD2	TRBJ2-2	-	CSARLAGAPNAGELFF	TGCAGTGCTAGACTAGCGGGAGCCCCGAACGCCGGGGAGCTGTTTTTT
TRBV2	TRBD2	TRBJ2-7	many	CASRLAAYEQYF	TGTGCCAGCAGACTAGCGGCCTACGAGCAGTACTTC
TRBV29-1	-	TRBJ1-2	few	CSVERQGGYGYTF	TGCAGCGTTGAGAGGCAGGGAGGCTATGGCTACACCTTC
TRBV11-3	TRBD1	TRBJ2-3	few	CASSSGQGAVTDTQYF	TGTGCCAGCAGCTCCGGACAGGGGGCTGTCACAGATACGCAGTATTTT
TRBV29-1	TRBD1	TRBJ2-1	-	CSVHSGQGSSYNEQFF	TGCAGCGTTCATTCGGGACAGGGGAGCTCCTACAATGAGCAGTTCTTC
TRBV6-1	-	TRBJ2-7	many	CASKRGYEQYF	TGTGCCAGCAAACGGGGCTACGAGCAGTACTTC
TRBV4-1	-	TRBJ2-2	-	CASSQAGAQNTGELFF	TGCGCCAGCAGCCAAGCAGGGGCTCAGAACACCGGGGAGCTGTTTTTT
TRBV7-9	-	TRBJ1-2	few	CASSVSDGDYGYTF	TGTGCCAGCAGCGTTTCCGATGGCGACTATGGCTACACCTTC
TRBV20-1	TRBD2	TRBJ2-1	many	CSARDLWGLAGGYNEQFF	TGCAGTGCTAGAGATCTATGGGGACTAGCGGGAGGGTACAATGAGCAGTTCTTC
TRBV20-1	-	TRBJ2-1	many	CSASRHNEQFF	TGCAGTGCTAGTCGCCACAATGAGCAGTTCTTC
TRBV7-2	-	TRBJ2-7	-	CASSLGSAYEQYF	TGTGCCAGCAGCTTAGGCAGCGCCTACGAGCAGTACTTC
TRBV28	-	TRBJ1-2	many	CASRRFLNYGYTF	TGTGCCAGCAGGAGATTTTTAAACTATGGCTACACCTTC
TRBV29-1	-	TRBJ2-7	-	CSVAESGASEQYF	TGCAGCGTAGCGGAAAGTGGAGCCTCCGAGCAGTACTTC
TRBV20-1	-	TRBJ2-7	medium-sized	CSATPTGFEQYF	TGCAGTGCTACCCCAACGGGGTTCGAGCAGTACTTC
TRBV7-6	-	TRBJ1-1	medium-sized	CASSLRGAGMNTEAFF	TGTGCCAGCAGCTTGAGAGGGGCTGGGATGAACACTGAAGCTTTCTTT
TRBV2	-	TRBJ2-1	many	CASRRRFNNEQFF	TGTGCCAGCAGGAGGCGATTCAACAATGAGCAGTTCTTC
TRBV28	TRBD1	TRBJ1-1	many	CASSSLDRVVIAFF	TGTGCCAGCAGTAGCCTAGACAGGGTAGTGATTGCTTTCTTT
TRBV19	TRBD1	TRBJ1-5	many	CASSITPDRGSITQHF	TGTGCCAGTAGTATAACCCCGGACAGGGGATCAATCACCCAGCATTTT
TRBV20-1	-	TRBJ2-5	many	CSAIKVGGETQYF	TGCAGTGCTATTAAGGTGGGCGGAGAGACCCAGTACTTC
TRBV7-3	-	TRBJ2-3	-	CASSFDSGADTQYF	TGTGCCAGCAGCTTCGACTCGGGGGCAGATACGCAGTATTTT
TRBV5-1	-	TRBJ1-1	-	CASAGSSWTEAFF	TGCGCCAGCGCGGGGTCCAGCTGGACTGAAGCTTTCTTT
TRBV5-1	TRBD1	TRBJ2-1	-	CASSLSMTGIGSEQFF	TGCGCCAGCAGCTTGTCAATGACAGGGATCGGTAGTGAGCAGTTCTTC
TRBV18	-	TRBJ2-7	many	CASSPLRSEIYEQYF	TGTGCCAGCTCACCACTTCGATCTGAGATCTACGAGCAGTACTTC
TRBV20-1	TRBD2	TRBJ2-1	once	CSAQRSGGRSEQFF	TGCAGTGCCCAGCGGAGCGGGGGGAGGAGCGAGCAGTTCTTC
TRBV20-1	-	TRBJ1-1	many	CSARRRQTNTEAFF	TGCAGTGCTAGGAGAAGGCAGACGAACACTGAAGCTTTCTTT
TRBV6-6	-	TRBJ2-5	many	CASSYRAEQETQYF	TGTGCCAGCAGTTACCGGGCAGAACAAGAGACCCAGTACTTC
TRBV28	-	TRBJ1-5	many	CASSSRVGGNQPQHF	TGTGCCAGCAGTTCTCGGGTAGGAGGCAATCAGCCCCAGCATTTT
TRBV4-1	TRBD2	TRBJ2-3	-	CASSQGSGSGRDTQYF	TGCGCCAGCAGCCAAGGCAGTGGCAGCGGGAGAGATACGCAGTATTTT
TRBV5-1	-	TRBJ2-7	-	CASSLVGVRNEQYF	TGCGCCAGCAGCTTGGTGGGGGTACGAAACGAGCAGTACTTC
TRBV2	TRBD2	TRBJ2-7	-	CASSDGLAGSNSYGQYF	TGTGCCAGCAGTGACGGTCTAGCGGGTTCCAACTCCTACGGGCAGTACTTC
TRBV18	-	TRBJ2-3	-	CASSEVGVGQPQYF	TGTGCCAGCTCGGAAGTGGGAGTAGGTCAGCCCCAGTATTTT
TRBV6-1	TRBD1	TRBJ2-7	medium-sized	CATSRQGKTYEQYF	TGTGCCACCAGTAGACAGGGGAAGACCTACGAGCAGTACTTC
TRBV20-1	TRBD1	TRBJ1-5	many	CSARTLMGQDIPSNQPQHF	TGCAGTGCTAGAACGTTGATGGGACAGGATATTCCTAGCAATCAGCCCCAGCATTTT
TRBV28	-	TRBJ2-6	few	CASSSYYPSGANVLTF	TGTGCCAGCAGCTCCTACTATCCCTCTGGGGCCAACGTCCTGACTTTC
TRBV5-1	TRBD1	TRBJ1-5	many	CASSRTPRDRSNQPQHF	TGCGCCAGCAGCCGAACCCCCCGGGACAGAAGCAATCAGCCCCAGCATTTT
TRBV28	-	TRBJ2-7	many	CASSLTSLLYYEQYF	TGTGCCAGCAGTCTTACTAGTCTCTTATACTACGAGCAGTACTTC
TRBV10-3	-	TRBJ1-1	few	CAISVRISSRNTEAFF	TGTGCCATCAGTGTCAGAATCTCGTCTCGGAACACTGAAGCTTTCTTT
TRBV7-9	-	TRBJ2-7	-	CASRWDGPYEQYF	TGTGCCAGCCGCTGGGACGGACCCTACGAGCAGTACTTC
TRBV25-1	-	TRBJ2-3	medium-sized	CASSEWGSTDTQYF	TGTGCCAGCAGTGAATGGGGGAGCACAGATACGCAGTATTTT
TRBV7-9	-	TRBJ2-1	many	CASSLKGSSYNEQFF	TGTGCCAGCAGCTTAAAAGGGAGCTCCTACAATGAGCAGTTCTTC
TRBV19	TRBD1	TRBJ2-7	once	CASRGQGRSYGQYF	TGTGCCAGTAGGGGACAGGGGAGGTCCTACGGGCAGTACTTC
TRBV7-2	-	TRBJ1-2	many	CASSLGPYRVRANYGYTF	TGTGCCAGCAGCTTAGGGCCATACAGGGTCCGAGCTAACTATGGCTACACCTTC
TRBV3-1	-	TRBJ2-7	few	CASSPHGGSGEQYF	TGTGCCAGCAGCCCCCATGGTGGGAGCGGCGAGCAGTACTTC
TRBV4-1	TRBD1	TRBJ2-7	few	CASSQVSLRQGEAYEQYF	TGCGCCAGCAGCCAAGTAAGCCTGAGACAGGGGGAGGCCTACGAGCAGTACTTC
TRBV6-1	-	TRBJ1-5	-	CASATGATYQPQHF	TGTGCCAGCGCCACCGGGGCCACCTATCAGCCCCAGCATTTT
TRBV7-2	-	TRBJ1-1	many	CASSFGHMNTEAFF	TGTGCCAGCAGCTTTGGACACATGAACACTGAAGCTTTCTTT
TRBV14	-	TRBJ2-5	many	CASSQGSAGRETQYF	TGTGCCAGCAGCCAAGGCTCTGCGGGTCGAGAGACCCAGTACTTC
TRBV20-1	-	TRBJ2-7	many	CSAREPLEDYEQYF	TGCAGTGCTAGAGAGCCCTTAGAGGACTACGAGCAGTACTTC